A single sample is the source of the 9 T cell receptor beta chains below, sequenced in a study of radiotherapy plus CTLA-4 blockade in lung cancer. The assay was immunoSEQ multiplex PCR, and TCRdb's table has in-frame clones only and misses some. The sample shows about 59,000 clones, approximately 70% of them seen only once. The starting material was peripheral blood, obtained from a patient treated with radiotherapy plus ipilimumab. The source of these receptors is a human donor with non-small cell lung cancer whose response to radiotherapy plus ipilimumab could not be evaluated.

The chain has TRBV7-2 and TRBJ2-3; a weak D match, TRBD2 (6 bases). V shed 5 bases and J shed 4 bases, with 19 bases lying between them. Germline V gives CDR1 SGHTA, CDR2 FQGNSA. The CDR3 contains 16 residues. Here the CDR3 reads CASSAQPLANADTQYF. CDR3 DNA: TGTGCCAGCAGCGCCCAACCTCTAGCGAACGCAGATACGCAGTATTTT.

This rearrangement joins TRBV4-1 to TRBJ2-1; D not resolved. V lost 1 base, J lost 4 bases, and 5 bases lay in between. The CDR3 spans 13 residues. The germline gives CDR1 MGHRA, CDR2 YSYEKL. The CDR3 coding sequence is TGCGCCAGCAGCCAAGCCCCTTACAATGAGCAGTTCTTC. It yields the protein CASSQAPYNEQFF.

J is TRBJ1-2 and V is TRBV30, with D perhaps TRBD1 (5 bases). With 5 bases removed from V and 3 bases from J, the gap between germline ends came to 10 bases. Per the germline V gene, CDR1 is GTSNPN and CDR2 is SVGIG (reference sequence). The length of the CDR3 is 12 residues. The CDR3 reads CAWSGEDYGYTF. In nucleotides, the CDR3 is TGTGCCTGGTCGGGGGAGGACTATGGCTACACCTTC.

V and J are TRBV28 and TRBJ1-1, with TRBD1 as a possible D gene (6 bases). Germline CDR1 and CDR2: MDHEN and SYDVKM. V was clipped by 2 bases and J by 4 bases, with 14 bases between them. CDR3 length: 15 amino acids. DNA for the CDR3: TGTGCCAGCAGTTTACCAGGGGCTCAAGGCACTGAAGCTTTCTTT. This encodes CASSLPGAQGTEAFF.

This rearrangement joins TRBV11-2 to TRBJ2-7, with 8 bases identical to TRBD1. This CDR3 has 16 amino acids. V lost 6 bases and J lost 0; bases outside the gene matches: 10. CDR1 and CDR2 from the germline V gene are SGHAT and FQNNGV. CDR3 DNA: TGTGCCAGCAGGGGTACTGGCGGACAGGGCTCCTACGAGCAGTACTTC. Translating it yields CASRGTGGQGSYEQYF.

This chain connects TRBV19 to TRBJ1-5; TRBD1 aligns across 11 bases. CDR1 is LNHDA, CDR2 SQIVND, per germline (reference sequence). The CDR3 is made up of 14 amino acids. V trimming: 5 bases; J trimming: 6 bases; junction bases outside the gene matches: 3. CDR3 region: CASSAGTGGQPQHF. The CDR3, as DNA: TGTGCCAGTAGTGCCGGGACAGGGGGTCAGCCCCAGCATTTT.

This clone was seen just once. The chain couples TRBV11-2 to TRBJ1-4; 11 nucleotides agree with TRBD1. This CDR3 comprises 15 residues. V was clipped by 4 bases and J by 2 bases; unmatched bases: 0. CDR1 and CDR2 (germline): SGHAT, FQNNGV. Written as DNA, the CDR3 is TGTGCCAGCAGCTGGACAGGGGGCACTAATGAAAAACTGTTTTTT. This encodes CASSWTGGTNEKLFF.

The chain carries TRBV10-1 and TRBJ2-6; 7 positions agree with TRBD1. CDR3 length: 18 residues. Germline CDR1 reads WNHNN; CDR2 reads SYGVQD (reference sequence). The V segment lost 7 bases and the J segment 0 bases; nucleotides outside the gene matches: 12. The DNA for the CDR3 is TGCGCCAGCACCCTACCCACAGGGGCCCCCTCTGGGGCCAACGTCCTGACTTTC. As protein: CASTLPTGAPSGANVLTF.

This clone was counted a single time. The chain recombines TRBV30 with TRBJ1-1; no clear D gene. Germline-derived CDR1 and CDR2 are GTSNPN and SVGIG (reference sequence). The CDR3 covers 12 residues. V lost 1 base to trimming and J lost 1 base, with 4 bases between them. The CDR3 sequence is CAWSGQNTEAFF. In DNA, the CDR3 is TGTGCCTGGAGTGGGCAGAACACTGAAGCTTTCTTT.